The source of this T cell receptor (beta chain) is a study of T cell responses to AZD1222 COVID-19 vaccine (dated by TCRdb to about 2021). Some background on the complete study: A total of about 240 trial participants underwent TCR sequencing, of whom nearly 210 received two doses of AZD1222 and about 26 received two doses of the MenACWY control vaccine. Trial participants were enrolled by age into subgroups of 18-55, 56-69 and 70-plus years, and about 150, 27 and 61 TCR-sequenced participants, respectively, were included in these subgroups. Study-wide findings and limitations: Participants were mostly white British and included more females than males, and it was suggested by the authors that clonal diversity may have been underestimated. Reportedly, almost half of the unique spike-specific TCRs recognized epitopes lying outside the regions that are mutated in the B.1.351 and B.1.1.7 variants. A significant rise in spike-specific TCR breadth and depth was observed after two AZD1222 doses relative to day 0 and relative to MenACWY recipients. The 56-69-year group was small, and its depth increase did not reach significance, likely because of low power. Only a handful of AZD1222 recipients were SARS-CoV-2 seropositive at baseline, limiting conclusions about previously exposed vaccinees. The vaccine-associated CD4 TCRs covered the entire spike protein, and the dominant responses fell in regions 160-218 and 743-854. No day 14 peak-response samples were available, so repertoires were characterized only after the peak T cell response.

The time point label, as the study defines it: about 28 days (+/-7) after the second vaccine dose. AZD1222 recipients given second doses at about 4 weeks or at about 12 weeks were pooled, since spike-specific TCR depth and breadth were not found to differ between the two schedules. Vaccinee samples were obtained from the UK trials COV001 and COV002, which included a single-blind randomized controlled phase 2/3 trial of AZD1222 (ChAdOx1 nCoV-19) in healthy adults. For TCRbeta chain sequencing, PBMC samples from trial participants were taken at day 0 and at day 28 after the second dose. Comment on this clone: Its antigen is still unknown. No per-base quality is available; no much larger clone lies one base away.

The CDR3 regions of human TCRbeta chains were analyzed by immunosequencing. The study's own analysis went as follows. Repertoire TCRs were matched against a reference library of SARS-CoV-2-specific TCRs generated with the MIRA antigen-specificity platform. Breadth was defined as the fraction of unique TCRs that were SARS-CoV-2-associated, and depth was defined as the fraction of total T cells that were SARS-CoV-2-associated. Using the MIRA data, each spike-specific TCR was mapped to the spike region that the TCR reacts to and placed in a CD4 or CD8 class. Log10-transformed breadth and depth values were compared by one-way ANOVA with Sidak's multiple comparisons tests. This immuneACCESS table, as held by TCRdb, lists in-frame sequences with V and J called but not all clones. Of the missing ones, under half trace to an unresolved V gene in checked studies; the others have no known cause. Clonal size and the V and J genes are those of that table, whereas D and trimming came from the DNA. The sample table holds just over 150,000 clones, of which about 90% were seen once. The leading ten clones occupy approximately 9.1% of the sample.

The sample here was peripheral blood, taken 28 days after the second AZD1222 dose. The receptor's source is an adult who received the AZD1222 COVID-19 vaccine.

The CDR3 in this case is CASSPRNYGYTF. The sequenced DNA is TGTGCCAGCAGTCCCAGAAACTATGGCTACACCTTC. The V and J genes are TRBV28 and TRBJ1-2; no confident D gene assignment can be made. CDR3 length: 12 amino acids, cysteine to phenylalanine. Only CDR3 DNA remains: 36 bases, in frame from the first base. V is clipped by 5 bases and J by 2 bases, and the sequence between their germline boundaries is 6 bases long. CDR1 and CDR2, per the germline V gene, are MDHEN and SYDVKM.